This section outlines one T cell receptor (beta chain) sequence together with its context. Its cognate antigen has yet to be identified. Qualities for individual bases were not recorded, and no much larger clone is one base off. The time point label corresponds to: newly diagnosed GD, antithyroid drugs for less than 3 months. For both TCR sequencing and RNA sequencing, RNA was extracted from PBMCs using TRIzol. The diagnosis of Graves' disease was made according to American Thyroid Association guidelines. The patients came from an endocrinology department in Xi'an, China. Each patient gave approximately 9 milliliters of peripheral blood, collected in an EDTA anticoagulant tube. Ficoll Paque Plus density gradient separation was used to isolate PBMCs, and no further T cell sorting was performed. An Agilent 2100 Bioanalyzer and agarose gel were used to check RNA quality, while a NanoDrop 2000 measured RNA concentration.

The data are from a study of regulatory T cells in long-lasting Graves disease (dated by TCRdb to 2020 to 2023). At the level of the whole study: In the newly diagnosed Graves' disease group, patients had been taking antithyroid drugs for less than 3 months. Patients with persistent Graves' disease were compared with patients with newly diagnosed Graves' disease using TCR sequencing and RNA sequencing of peripheral blood. The study took place in China and was registered as a clinical trial. A total of some 33 samples were covered by TCR sequencing, comprising around 13 persistent and 20 newly diagnosed Graves' disease patients.

Results the study describes overall, beyond this receptor: Persistent disease showed preferential use of TRBV28, TRBJ1-2 and TRBJ2-5, whereas newly diagnosed disease favored TRBV20-1 and TRBJ2-1. Patients with persistent disease shared more public clonotypes (about 2,500) than newly diagnosed patients did (966). Compared with newly diagnosed patients, patients with persistent Graves' disease had lower TCR Shannon entropy and fewer highly expanded clones, which suggests clonal expansion. Peripheral blood alone was examined, since thyroid tissue, which constituted the primary lesion, could not be accessed. The small sample size was acknowledged by the authors as a limitation that may reduce accuracy. Sequencing and analysis were limited to the TCR beta chain.

The library was made by multiplex PCR. The sequencing machine was an Illumina HiSeq 4000. iRepertoire HTBI primers and Arm-PCR amplification of CDR3 regions were used to construct TCR beta libraries. Before sequencing, the PCR products underwent gel purification. Per the original workflow: Gene usage analysis of CDR3 amino acid clonotypes relied on the approximately 60 TRBV and 14 TRBJ segments identified across samples. Filtered high-quality paired reads were merged into contigs using COPE and FqMerger. BLAST was used to align contigs to IMGT TRBV, TRBD and TRBJ reference genes, and CDR3 was defined according to IMGT. Any clonotype with a frequency above 0.1% was counted as a highly expanded clone. Shannon entropy was used to measure repertoire diversity, and the Gini coefficient was used to measure V-J evenness. Public clonotypes were defined as clonotypes shared by more than one individual. Clones were called with MiXCR by TCRdb after fastp trimmed the public reads at Q25, and only in-frame beta chains were retained. Under each unique CDR3 protein, matching rows form one entry showing the most common genes and DNA. What appears here as the V and J calls and clone size reflects TCRdb's work, not the paper's. This sample has approximately 440,000 distinct CDR3 sequences in its table, and around 15% of those were observed once. The ten largest clones capture 10% to 15% of the sample.

Inclusive of the bounding cysteine and phenylalanine, the CDR3 is 15 residues long. CDR3 DNA is the only sequence kept; it has 45 bases, read in frame from the first base. The germline V gene (reference sequence) specifies MNHEY as CDR1 and SMNVEV as CDR2. V sheds 6 bases and J sheds 0 bases, leaving 12 bases between their ends. A further study also used this sample, focusing on T cells in Graves' hyperthyroidism and ophthalmopathy. Per that second paper: Graves' hyperthyroidism was defined as stable when no progression to ophthalmopathy occurred over 18 months of follow-up. Hyperthyroidism patients were newly diagnosed, with disease duration under 2 months, and aged 18 to 65 years. The study excluded patients with uncontrolled infections, other autoimmune diseases, pregnancy or lactation. Clinical symptoms, serum thyroxine and TRAb, thyroid ultrasound, and orbital computed tomography formed the basis for the diagnoses. The TCR CDR3 was subjected to a first round of RT-PCR using the HTBI primer set and the Qiagen OneStep RT-PCR kit. Blood samples also contained most of the expanded thyroid clonotypes (frequency above 0.001), which suggests that blood repertoires may reflect thyroid immune responses. A 13 V-J signature model separated ophthalmopathy from stable hyperthyroidism, with just over 85% sensitivity and 81.08% specificity in cross-validation and 80%/75% in testing. In validation, the model predicted progression to ophthalmopathy with around 71% sensitivity and around 72% specificity, a median of around 6.6 months before onset. A discovery cohort of 95 to 100 patients, approximately 45 with Graves' ophthalmopathy and 57 with stable Graves' hyperthyroidism, was used to find distinguishing TCR V-J signatures. Prospective prediction of ophthalmopathy was tested in an independent validation cohort consisting of 18 hyperthyroidism patients and about 17 patients who later progressed to ophthalmopathy. The 75 to 100 discovery patients were randomly split 7:3 into training and test sets. In addition, the study compared T-cell repertoires in thyroid tissue and in blood from five to seven Graves' hyperthyroidism patients. After sampling, hyperthyroidism patients received methimazole starting at 30 mg daily, and ophthalmopathy patients received high-dose intravenous methylprednisolone. Libraries were constructed in a second round of multiplex PCR, after which size selection and purification were carried out. Libraries were sequenced paired-end with 100 bp reads on an Illumina HiSeq2000. Raw data were processed with SOAPnuke, discarding reads with adapters, uncalled bases, mean Phred below 15, or no exact constant-primer or identifier match. COPE v1.2.5 was used to merge high-quality paired reads, and clonotypes were defined as unique nucleotide sequences. Clonotypes were aligned to IMGT TRBV, TRBD and TRBJ reference segments using MiTCR v1.1. The analysis was restricted to V-J combinations with a frequency above 0.0001, which together covered 99.2% of the repertoires. The TCS score was defined as the ratio of F50 (clonal expansion) to E x V (chaos), calculated using BLOSUM62-based TCRdist between CDR3 peptides within each V-J. Welch's t-statistics and random forest reduced around 520 V-J features to 10 to 15, which were used in a naive Bayes classifier (R e1071). No statistical method was used to fix the sample size in advance, and group allocation was not hidden from the investigators. According to the paper, TCR Vbeta CDR3 sequencing was carried out on around 140 peripheral blood samples, which came from more than 40 ophthalmopathy, 80 or so hyperthyroidism and roughly 17 progressor patients.

The V and J segments used are TRBV27 and TRBJ1-5; TRBD1 is possibly the D segment (6 matching bases). The clonotype was recovered from a man aged 35 to 55 with Graves disease. Donor details come from another sample of the same person, matched by shared clones. Here the sequenced sample was peripheral blood mononuclear cells (PBMCs), taken at new diagnosis, from a patient treated with antithyroid drugs. The DNA reads as follows: TGTGCCAGCAGGGGAACAGGGTATAGCAATCAGCCCCAGCATTTT. Its coded protein is CASRGTGYSNQPQHF.